This T cell receptor (beta chain) was retrieved from a study of control samples from healthy donors and cancer patients. The J segment lost 5 bases and the V segment lost 5 bases, leaving 8 bases of the junction unmatched. This CDR3 is 14 amino acids long. Germline CDR1 ENHRY, CDR2 SYGVKD. Some clones are missing from TCRdb's copy, which holds only in-frame ones; the method was immunoSEQ multiplex PCR. The repertoire includes roughly 80,000 clones, approximately 92% of them detected once, and approximately 5.8% sits in the top ten. Sequencing was carried out using blood. The clonotype was recovered from a woman in her fifties or sixties in good health. The chain carries TRBV10-3 and TRBJ1-2; the match to TRBD1 covers 7 bases. The CDR3 sequence: CAISQPGQFYGYTF. The CDR3 nucleotides are TGTGCCATCAGTCAACCGGGACAGTTTTATGGCTACACCTTC.